Listed below are T cell receptor beta chains from one sample, sequenced in a study of T cells in Graves' hyperthyroidism and ophthalmopathy. TCRdb re-called the multiplex PCR reads through MiXCR, storing one row per CDR3 protein. The sample has fewer than 450,000 distinct CDR3 sequences; around 15% are singletons. Specimen: blood. The receptor source for this set is a man in his fifties with Graves' ophthalmopathy. The CDR3 runs from the conserved cysteine through the conserved F or W. The order of the fields is CDR3 DNA, CDR3 protein, D gene, clone size, V gene, J gene. The D gene is left open where the match is weak. Some rows have no size entry. The others give once, few or many, or a class for an expanded clone.

cdr3_nt: TGCGCCAGCACCAGGGGGCATGGAGAAAAACTGTTTTTT; cdr3_aa: CASTRGHGEKLFF; d_call: TRBD1; clone_size: many; v_call: TRBV5-1; j_call: TRBJ1-4
cdr3_nt: TGCAGTGCTAGACGGCAGGGCAATCAGCCCCAGCATTTT; cdr3_aa: CSARRQGNQPQHF; d_call: NA; clone_size: many; v_call: TRBV20-1; j_call: TRBJ1-5
cdr3_nt: TGTGCCAGCAAGACGACAGGTAGCAATCAGCCCCAGCATTTT; cdr3_aa: CASKTTGSNQPQHF; d_call: NA; clone_size: NA; v_call: TRBV6-1; j_call: TRBJ1-5
cdr3_nt: TGTGCCAGCAGCCCGACTAGCGGGAACTATGAGCAGTTCTTC; cdr3_aa: CASSPTSGNYEQFF; d_call: TRBD2; clone_size: few; v_call: TRBV7-8; j_call: TRBJ2-1
cdr3_nt: TGTGCCAGCAGCCCGGGACTTTCGAACACTGAAGCTTTCTTT; cdr3_aa: CASSPGLSNTEAFF; d_call: NA; clone_size: many; v_call: TRBV2; j_call: TRBJ1-1
cdr3_nt: TGTGCCAGCAGCTCCCAGGGAGCGGTGGGTGAGCAGTTCTTC; cdr3_aa: CASSSQGAVGEQFF; d_call: NA; clone_size: NA; v_call: TRBV7-3; j_call: TRBJ2-1
cdr3_nt: TGTGCCAGCTCACCGGGGGTTGTAACAAGCTCACCCCTCCACTTT; cdr3_aa: CASSPGVVTSSPLHF; d_call: NA; clone_size: many; v_call: TRBV18; j_call: TRBJ1-6
cdr3_nt: TGTGCCAGCAGTGAGGGGGTTCAATCTAGCACAGATACGCAGTATTTT; cdr3_aa: CASSEGVQSSTDTQYF; d_call: NA; clone_size: many; v_call: TRBV2; j_call: TRBJ2-3
cdr3_nt: TGTGCCAGCAAGGGACAGGGGAATTCACCCCTCCACTTT; cdr3_aa: CASKGQGNSPLHF; d_call: TRBD1; clone_size: few; v_call: TRBV6-1; j_call: TRBJ1-6
cdr3_nt: TGTGCCAGCAGCCATGATCAAGGGGACAGGGCGTCCTACGAGCAGTACTTC; cdr3_aa: CASSHDQGDRASYEQYF; d_call: TRBD1; clone_size: many; v_call: TRBV3-1; j_call: TRBJ2-7
cdr3_nt: TGCAGCGTAGAGAGGACGTCGGGAAGCGAGCAGTTCTTC; cdr3_aa: CSVERTSGSEQFF; d_call: NA; clone_size: NA; v_call: TRBV29-1; j_call: TRBJ2-1
cdr3_nt: TGTGCCAGCAGCTTAGGTTATCGGCAATCTAATTCGCCTAACTATGGCTACACCTTC; cdr3_aa: CASSLGYRQSNSPNYGYTF; d_call: NA; clone_size: many; v_call: TRBV11-2; j_call: TRBJ1-2
cdr3_nt: TGTGCCAGCAGTCGCGCAATAGGGGACACAGATACGCAGTATTTT; cdr3_aa: CASSRAIGDTDTQYF; d_call: NA; clone_size: NA; v_call: TRBV12-3/TRBV12-4; j_call: TRBJ2-3
cdr3_nt: TGTGCCAGCAGCCGACAGGGAGGAGGTGAAGCTTTCTTT; cdr3_aa: CASSRQGGGEAFF; d_call: TRBD1; clone_size: NA; v_call: TRBV7-9; j_call: TRBJ1-1
cdr3_nt: TGTGCCACCACCAGCGGGAGTGGAACAGATACGCAGTATTTT; cdr3_aa: CATTSGSGTDTQYF; d_call: TRBD2; clone_size: NA; v_call: TRBV24-1; j_call: TRBJ2-3
cdr3_nt: TGTGCCAGCAGCTTAGTTAGCGGGGACTACAATGAGCAGTTCTTC; cdr3_aa: CASSLVSGDYNEQFF; d_call: TRBD2; clone_size: few; v_call: TRBV7-9; j_call: TRBJ2-1
cdr3_nt: TGCAGTGCTGGGGACAGGGGTTCCTACGAGCAGTACTTC; cdr3_aa: CSAGDRGSYEQYF; d_call: TRBD1; clone_size: many; v_call: TRBV20-1; j_call: TRBJ2-7
cdr3_nt: TGCGCCAGCAGCTCCAGGACAGCCAGCTACGAGCAGTACTTC; cdr3_aa: CASSSRTASYEQYF; d_call: NA; clone_size: many; v_call: TRBV5-1; j_call: TRBJ2-7
cdr3_nt: TGTGCCAGCAGTTCAGCGGGAGTTGGCACAGATACGCAGTATTTT; cdr3_aa: CASSSAGVGTDTQYF; d_call: TRBD2; clone_size: many; v_call: TRBV5-1; j_call: TRBJ2-3
cdr3_nt: TGTGCCAGCAGCCGAAGTGGGGGCTCCGGGTACGAGCAGTACTTC; cdr3_aa: CASSRSGGSGYEQYF; d_call: NA; clone_size: many; v_call: TRBV3-1; j_call: TRBJ2-7
cdr3_nt: TGTGCCAGCAGCCAAGTATCCGCGGACGAGCAGTACTTC; cdr3_aa: CASSQVSADEQYF; d_call: NA; clone_size: many; v_call: TRBV4-2; j_call: TRBJ2-7
cdr3_nt: TGTGCCAGCAGCTTATTAGGGGCCAGCCATGAAAAACTGTTTTTT; cdr3_aa: CASSLLGASHEKLFF; d_call: NA; clone_size: few; v_call: TRBV7-9; j_call: TRBJ1-4
cdr3_nt: TGTGCCAGCAGTATACTAGCGGGACACACAGATACGCAGTATTTT; cdr3_aa: CASSILAGHTDTQYF; d_call: TRBD2; clone_size: NA; v_call: TRBV7-9; j_call: TRBJ2-3
cdr3_nt: TGTGCCAGCACACCAGACAGGACCTTCTCCTACGAGCAGTACTTC; cdr3_aa: CASTPDRTFSYEQYF; d_call: NA; clone_size: many; v_call: TRBV2; j_call: TRBJ2-7
cdr3_nt: TGTGCCAGTGCCGTCGTTCTCTCCTACGAGCAGTACTTC; cdr3_aa: CASAVVLSYEQYF; d_call: NA; clone_size: NA; v_call: TRBV19; j_call: TRBJ2-7
cdr3_nt: TGTGCCAGTACCCTACAGGGGGCACTTATTGGCTACACCTTC; cdr3_aa: CASTLQGALIGYTF; d_call: TRBD1; clone_size: few; v_call: TRBV19; j_call: TRBJ1-2
cdr3_nt: TGTGCCAGCAGTTCCCGGGACCGAAAGCTGAAAGCTTTCTTT; cdr3_aa: CASSSRDRKLKAFF; d_call: NA; clone_size: many; v_call: TRBV28; j_call: TRBJ1-1
cdr3_nt: TGTGCCAGCAGTCCAACTCCCGGGACAGGGGACGCAGATACGCAGTATTTT; cdr3_aa: CASSPTPGTGDADTQYF; d_call: TRBD1; clone_size: many; v_call: TRBV28; j_call: TRBJ2-3
cdr3_nt: TGTGCCAGCAGTACCGTTTTGGGTTTAAATGGCTACACCTTC; cdr3_aa: CASSTVLGLNGYTF; d_call: NA; clone_size: many; v_call: TRBV28; j_call: TRBJ1-2
cdr3_nt: TGCAGCGCAGCGGGAGGGCCTTGGAGTCCAGATACGCAGTATTTT; cdr3_aa: CSAAGGPWSPDTQYF; d_call: TRBD2; clone_size: NA; v_call: TRBV20-1; j_call: TRBJ2-3